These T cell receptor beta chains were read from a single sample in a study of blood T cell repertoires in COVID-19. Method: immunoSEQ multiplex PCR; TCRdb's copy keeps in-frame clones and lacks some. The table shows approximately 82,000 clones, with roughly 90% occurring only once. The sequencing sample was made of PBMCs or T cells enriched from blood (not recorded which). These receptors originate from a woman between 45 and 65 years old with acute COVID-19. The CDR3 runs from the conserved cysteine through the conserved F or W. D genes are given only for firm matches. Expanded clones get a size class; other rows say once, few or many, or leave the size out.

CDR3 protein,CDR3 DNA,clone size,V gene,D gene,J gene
CASSPGTATGEKLFF,TGTGCCAGCAGCCCCGGGACCGCAACAGGGGAAAAACTGTTTTTT,once,TRBV9,NA,TRBJ1-4
CASSVGGQIGGHGYTF,TGTGCCAGCAGCGTAGGCGGTCAGATAGGGGGTCATGGCTACACCTTC,NA,TRBV9,NA,TRBJ1-2
CASSPLAGVRGNEQFF,TGCGCCAGCAGCCCTCTAGCGGGAGTGAGGGGCAATGAGCAGTTCTTC,NA,TRBV4-1,TRBD2,TRBJ2-1
CASSLPGTGHGYTF,TGCGCCAGCAGCTTACCCGGAACAGGGCACGGCTACACCTTC,NA,TRBV5-1,NA,TRBJ1-2
CASSPRTGPYEQYF,TGTGCCAGCAGCCCCAGGACAGGCCCCTACGAGCAGTACTTC,NA,TRBV11-1,TRBD1,TRBJ2-7
CASSGDGSEVAFF,TGTGCCAGCAGTGGAGACGGAAGTGAGGTGGCTTTCTTT,once,TRBV6-2/TRBV6-3,NA,TRBJ1-1
CASSLGQGGQPQHF,TGTGCCAGCAGCTTAGGACAGGGCGGTCAGCCCCAGCATTTT,NA,TRBV7-9,TRBD1,TRBJ1-5
CASRLAHFTSGRASSYEQYF,TGTGCAAGTCGCTTAGCGCATTTCACTAGCGGGAGGGCTAGCTCCTACGAGCAGTACTTC,NA,TRBV12-2,NA,TRBJ2-7
CASSRRRGITEAFF,TGTGCCAGCAGTCGCCGAAGGGGCATCACTGAAGCTTTCTTT,NA,TRBV6-5,NA,TRBJ1-1
CASSSQANTEAFF,TGTGCCAGCAGCTCACAGGCTAACACTGAAGCTTTCTTT,NA,TRBV2,NA,TRBJ1-1
CATSRGNPDTEAFF,TGTGCCACCTCTAGAGGGAATCCCGACACTGAAGCTTTCTTT,NA,TRBV6-5,NA,TRBJ1-1
CASSLSRRFYATNEKLFF,TGTGCCAGCAGTTTATCGAGGCGGTTTTACGCAACTAATGAAAAACTGTTTTTT,NA,TRBV27,NA,TRBJ1-4
CASSPQAGNTEAFF,TGTGCCAGCAGCCCTCAGGCTGGGAACACTGAAGCTTTCTTT,NA,TRBV7-9,NA,TRBJ1-1
CASSPGPWGQGASQPQHF,TGTGCCAGCAGCCCCGGTCCCTGGGGACAGGGGGCTAGTCAGCCCCAGCATTTT,few,TRBV11-2,TRBD1,TRBJ1-5
CASREGAQETQYF,TGTGCCAGCAGGGAGGGGGCCCAGGAGACCCAGTACTTC,once,TRBV28,NA,TRBJ2-5
CASSILVVTEAFF,TGTGCCAGCAGTATCCTCGTTGTCACTGAAGCTTTCTTT,few,TRBV6-5,NA,TRBJ1-1
CASSQDEGIEAFF,TGTGCCAGCAGCCAAGATGAGGGTATTGAAGCTTTCTTT,NA,TRBV3-1/TRBV3-2,NA,TRBJ1-1
CASSLFSGDTGELFF,TGTGCCAGCAGCTTATTTAGCGGGGACACCGGGGAGCTGTTTTTT,NA,TRBV11-3,TRBD2,TRBJ2-2
CASSQESSGKETQYF,TGTGCCAGCAGCCAAGAAAGTAGCGGAAAAGAGACCCAGTACTTC,NA,TRBV4-2,NA,TRBJ2-5
CASSAQIGSHEQYF,TGTGCCAGCAGCGCTCAAATTGGGAGCCACGAGCAGTACTTC,NA,TRBV9,NA,TRBJ2-7
CASTLAGGGNTEAFF,TGTGCCAGCACCCTCGCCGGGGGAGGGAACACTGAAGCTTTCTTT,NA,TRBV28,NA,TRBJ1-1
CASSFFRDSSNTEAFF,TGCGCCAGCAGCTTCTTCCGGGACAGCTCGAACACTGAAGCTTTCTTT,NA,TRBV5-1,TRBD1,TRBJ1-1
CASREALSGANVLTF,TGTGCCAGCAGGGAGGCCCTCTCTGGGGCCAACGTCCTGACTTTC,NA,TRBV2,NA,TRBJ2-6
CSVETVGREVDTQYF,TGCAGCGTTGAGACCGTCGGCAGGGAAGTAGATACGCAGTATTTT,NA,TRBV29-1,NA,TRBJ2-3
CASSQERAGESEQFF,TGCGCCAGCAGCCAAGAGAGGGCGGGAGAGAGTGAGCAGTTCTTC,NA,TRBV4-3,TRBD2,TRBJ2-1